The text below deals with one T cell receptor (beta chain). The entry originates in a study of blood T cell repertoires in COVID-19. Study information: Sources were T cells, B-cell-depleted T cells, or PBMCs; the material itself was cDNA or gDNA.

Original methodology: Amplification of reference gene primers was used by the study to estimate nucleated cell counts. TCRdb keeps only in-frame clones here, not all; method: immunoSEQ multiplex PCR. That table furnishes V, J and clone size, whereas the DNA furnished D and trimming. This sample yields about 260,000 clones, of which around 80% are seen a single time; 4.2% belongs to the top ten. Germline V gives CDR1 MGHRA, CDR2 YSYEKL. The V end was cut by 1 base, the J end by 4 bases, with 13 bases between. This CDR3 contains 15 residues. V gene TRBV4-1 combines with J gene TRBJ1-2; D is perhaps TRBD1 (6 bases). The clonotype comes from a man between 60 and 70 years old with acute or convalescent COVID-19. Sample: peripheral blood. In DNA, the CDR3 is TGCGCCAGCAGCCAAGTGGGACAACGACTCTATGGCTACACCTTC. Amino acid sequence: CASSQVGQRLYGYTF.